The 16 T cell receptor beta chains reported below all come from one sample, sequenced in a study of shared clonotypes between healthy human individuals. Sequencing used immunoSEQ multiplex PCR; TCRdb keeps in-frame clones, though not all of them. The sample yields hundreds of thousands of clones, roughly 95% seen once. Positively selected for CCR7, the CD45RO-negative cells used as naive CD8 cells excluded terminally differentiated effector memory CD45RA+ cells. Source material: naive CD8+ T cells sorted from blood. The source of these receptors is a woman aged 25 to 45 in good health.

The chain is built from TRBV7-3 and TRBJ2-1; 7 bases are shared with TRBD2. The germline V gene encodes CDR1 SGHTA and CDR2 FQGTGA. V trimming: 1 base; J trimming: 4 bases; junction bases outside the gene matches: 4. The CDR3 contains 15 residues. The CDR3 sequence is CASSLSLADYNEQFF. The CDR3 region has the DNA TGTGCCAGCAGCTTAAGTCTAGCGGATTACAATGAGCAGTTCTTC.

In regard to this clone: The sample has other DNA sequences that encode this CDR3 too. This chain uses TRBV27 with TRBJ2-5, with 12 bases that match TRBD2. Trimming removed 6 bases from V and 5 bases from J; junction bases left unmatched: 1. The CDR3 is 13 amino acids. Germline V gene data show CDR1 as MNHEY and CDR2 as SMNVEV (reference sequence). The CDR3 protein is CASRLAGGETQYF. The DNA for the CDR3 is TGTGCCAGCAGACTAGCGGGGGGCGAGACCCAGTACTTC.

The chain employs TRBV28 and TRBJ2-2; no firm D call. The CDR3 extends over 14 amino acids. With 5 bases removed from V and 6 bases from J, the gap between germline ends came to 13 bases. The germline V gene encodes CDR1 MDHEN and CDR2 SYDVKM. The CDR3 region has the DNA TGTGCCAGCAGTCCCGGTTTTATCTCCGGGGAGCTGTTTTTT. It is translated as CASSPGFISGELFF.

CDR3 amino acids: CASSLAQGHRRYEQYF. The CDR3 nucleotides are TGTGCCAGCAGCTTGGCCCAGGGACATCGTCGATACGAGCAGTACTTC. The rearrangement links TRBV5-5 to TRBJ2-7; maybe TRBD1 (6 bases). CDR1 is SGHKS and CDR2 is YYEKEE in the germline V gene (reference sequence). Between the trimmed V and J ends, which lost 0 bases and 4 bases, there was a span of 17 bases. The CDR3 covers 16 residues.

The chain has TRBV19 and TRBJ2-7; D tentatively fits TRBD1 or TRBD2 (5 bases each). Trimming removed 3 bases at V and 3 bases at J, with 15 bases between. Germline V gene data show CDR1 as LNHDA and CDR2 as SQIVND (reference sequence). This CDR3 spans 15 amino acids. The CDR3 sequence: CASSIYRGPNYEQYF. The CDR3, as DNA: TGTGCCAGTAGTATCTATCGGGGCCCCAACTACGAGCAGTACTTC.

The rearrangement uses TRBV6-6 and TRBJ2-7; TRBD2 might be the D (6 bases). Trimming took 10 bases from V and 5 from J, leaving 18 bases between them. The germline V gene encodes CDR1 MNHNY and CDR2 SVGAGI (reference sequence). CDR3 length: 13 amino acids. The CDR3 is CATGGLPWDEQYF. Here the CDR3 DNA reads TGTGCCACCGGGGGACTCCCCTGGGACGAGCAGTACTTC.

J is TRBJ1-3 and V is TRBV4-1; a possible D gene is TRBD1 (6 bases). CDR3 length equals 16 residues. Germline V lookup: CDR1 MGHRA, CDR2 YSYEKL. V lost 4 bases to trimming and J lost 0 bases, with 13 bases between them. CDR3 sequence: CASSPEQGRSGNTIYF. For the CDR3, the DNA is TGCGCCAGCAGCCCGGAACAGGGCCGCTCTGGAAACACCATATATTTT.

The chain couples TRBV11-2 to TRBJ2-7; maybe TRBD1 (6 bases). The CDR3 is 15 residues long. CDR1 SGHAT and CDR2 FQNNGV come from the germline V gene. V was pared by 3 bases and J by 7 bases, with 19 bases between. CDR3 in amino acids: CASSFYSGALGEQYF. The CDR3 DNA sequence: TGTGCCAGCAGCTTTTACTCAGGGGCCTTGGGTGAGCAGTACTTC.

V is TRBV7-6 and J is TRBJ2-3; a weak D match, TRBD2 (6 bases). Trimming took off 5 bases at V and 2 bases at J, with 17 bases between the two ends. The CDR3 length is 16 residues. Looked up from germline, CDR1 is SGHVS and CDR2 is FNYEAQ. CDR3 nucleotide sequence: TGTGCCAGCAGCCCATTGGGGGGAAGTCACACAGATACGCAGTATTTT. Translating gives CASSPLGGSHTDTQYF. The variable domain in full, completed from reference TRBV7-6 and TRBJ2-3, reads GAGVSQSPRYKVTKRGQDVALRCDPISGHVSLYWYRQALGQGPEFLTYFNYEAQQDKSGLPNDRFSAERPEGSISTLTIQRTEQRDSAMYRCASSPLGGSHTDTQYFGPGTRLTVL.

This clone was seen a single time. The chain links TRBV7-9 to TRBJ1-4; 7 nucleotides match TRBD1. Losses at the gene ends were 2 bases for V and 8 bases for J; bases not matched to a gene: 5. CDR3 length: 14 residues. Germline V gives CDR1 SEHNR, CDR2 FQNEAQ (reference sequence). The CDR3 spells CASSLLGGGEKLFF. DNA for the CDR3: TGTGCCAGCAGCTTATTAGGGGGCGGCGAAAAACTGTTTTTT.

The chain uses TRBV9 and TRBJ2-7, with 9 bases lining up with TRBD2. V was pared by 3 bases and J by 1 base, with 2 bases of the junction left unmatched. The CDR3 is 14 amino acids. Germline V gene lookup returns CDR1 SGDLS and CDR2 YYNGEE. DNA for the CDR3: TGTGCCAGCAGCGAGAGCGGGAGGTCCTACGAGCAGTACTTC. This codes for CASSESGRSYEQYF.

This sequence joins TRBV27 and TRBJ1-1, with TRBD1 identical over 7 bases. CDR3 length: 15 residues. With 6 bases clipped from V and 4 bases from J, the junction kept 11 bases outside the gene matches. From germline, CDR1 is MNHEY and CDR2 SMNVEV (reference sequence). CDR3 region: CASSHDWDSPTEAFF. As DNA, the CDR3 is TGTGCCAGCAGCCACGATTGGGACAGTCCCACTGAAGCTTTCTTT.

The chain links TRBV1 to TRBJ2-1; TRBD2, the table's D call, was not compared with the DNA. TRBV1 counts as a pseudogene. This CDR3 is built from 19 residues. This CDR3 is CTSSQREDGVTGGPNEQFF. Written as DNA, the CDR3 is TGCACCAGCAGCCAAAGGGAGGACGGGGTAACGGGAGGGCCTAATGAGCAGTTCTTC.

V is TRBV30 and J is TRBJ2-1; D not resolved. This CDR3 region has 14 residues. Per germline, CDR1 GTSNPN and CDR2 SVGIG (reference sequence). V lost 1 base to trimming and J lost 1 base, with 8 bases between them. CDR3 bases: TGTGCCTGGAGTGCCCGGGTATCCTACAATGAGCAGTTCTTC. Protein sequence: CAWSARVSYNEQFF.

This chain links TRBV28 with TRBJ1-1; D call uncertain. Germline CDR1 reads MDHEN; CDR2 reads SYDVKM. The V gene lost 6 bases and the J gene lost 2 bases, with 7 bases spanning the gap. The CDR3 has 12 residues. CDR3 residues: CASRRLNTEAFF. The CDR3 nucleotides are TGTGCCAGCAGGAGACTTAACACTGAAGCTTTCTTT.

This rearrangement joins TRBV5-6 to TRBJ2-1, with TRBD2 matching 10 bases. The J segment lost 4 bases and the V segment lost 4 bases, leaving 5 bases of the junction unmatched. The germline V gene encodes CDR1 SGHDT and CDR2 YYEEEE. This CDR3 is built from 15 residues. CDR3 in amino acids: CASSVSSGSYNEQFF. CDR3 coding DNA: TGTGCCAGCAGCGTCTCTAGCGGGAGTTACAATGAGCAGTTCTTC.